This entry lists 31 T cell receptor beta chains sequenced from one sample in a study of glioma-infiltrating T cells after dendritic cell vaccination. TCRdb's copy holds only in-frame clones and misses some; the assay was immunoSEQ multiplex PCR. The sample lists tens of thousands of clones, approximately 81% occurring once. The material was blood, obtained before dendritic cell vaccination. Every receptor here comes from a human donor with glioblastoma.

The chain combines TRBV18 with TRBJ1-5; the match to TRBD1 covers 8 bases. CDR1 and CDR2 (germline): KGHSH, LQKENI. CDR3 length equals 14 residues. Germline trimming cut 2 bases from V and 6 bases from J; bases unmatched to any gene: 3. Here the CDR3 DNA reads TGTGCCAGCTCACCAAGCAGGGGGCCTCAGCCCCAGCATTTT. It yields the protein CASSPSRGPQPQHF.

About this clone: The junction departs from the called germline gene at one end, perhaps through a read error. The chain uses TRBV13 and TRBJ2-1; the match to TRBD1 covers 8 bases. Germline CDR1 and CDR2: PRHDT and FYEKMQ (reference sequence). This CDR3 has 13 amino acids. Here the CDR3 DNA reads TGTGCCAGCAGGCCGACAGGGGACAATGAACAGTTCTTC. Translated: CASRPTGDNEQFF.

A single count supports this clone. J is TRBJ2-3 and V is TRBV11-2, with D unresolved. CDR1 is SGHAT and CDR2 is FQNNGV in the germline V gene. This CDR3 is built from 12 residues. Trimming took 7 bases from V and 6 from J, leaving 11 bases between them. The CDR3 sequence is CASTLLWDTQYF. As DNA, the CDR3 is TGTGCCAGCACCCTACTATGGGATACGCAGTATTTT.

The chain has TRBV5-6 and TRBJ2-1, with D possibly TRBD2 on 7 matching bases. In germline, CDR1 is SGHDT, CDR2 YYEEEE. This CDR3 comprises 12 residues. The ends were cut back, 2 bases at V and 13 bases at J, with 13 bases in the middle. CDR3 region: CASSFRGGVQFF. The CDR3 bases are TGTGCCAGCAGCTTTAGAGGGGGGGTTCAGTTCTTC.

The rearrangement uses TRBV19 and TRBJ1-4; D remains ambiguous. Germline CDR1 LNHDA, CDR2 SQIVND (reference sequence). The V gene lost 3 bases and the J gene lost 6 bases, with 14 bases spanning the gap. The CDR3 spans 15 residues. CDR3 region: CASSIHRGIDEKLFF. DNA for the CDR3: TGTGCCAGTAGTATCCACCGGGGTATTGATGAAAAACTGTTTTTT.

This chain joins TRBV7-2 and TRBJ1-1; D perhaps matches TRBD1 (5 bases). CDR1 SGHTA and CDR2 FQGNSA come from the germline V gene. This CDR3 is built from 16 residues. Trimming removed 2 bases at V and 5 bases at J, with 18 bases between. The CDR3 DNA reads TGTGCCAGCAGCTTACTCTCGGTCAGGGAGGGAACTGAAGCTTTCTTT. Translation: CASSLLSVREGTEAFF.

This chain links TRBV7-8 with TRBJ2-7; TRBD2 matches 10 bases. This CDR3 comprises 14 residues. Germline CDR1 SGHVS, CDR2 FQNEAQ. The J segment lost 2 bases and the V segment lost 2 bases, leaving 0 bases of the junction unmatched. The CDR3 spells CASSLTSGTYEQYF. The CDR3 DNA sequence: TGTGCCAGCAGCTTAACTAGCGGGACCTACGAGCAGTACTTC.

The V call is TRBV6-5, the J call TRBJ1-3, with 9 bases fitting TRBD1. The CDR3 is 15 amino acids. Germline CDR1 reads MNHEY; CDR2 reads SVGAGI. The trim removed 5 bases at V and 4 bases at J, leaving 6 bases unmatched. This chain's CDR3 is CASSRDRASGNTIYF. Here the CDR3 DNA reads TGTGCCAGCAGTCGGGACAGGGCGTCGGGAAACACCATATATTTT.

The chain joins TRBV2 to TRBJ1-1; weak D call: TRBD1 (5 bases). The CDR3 loop spans 14 amino acids. Per the germline V gene, CDR1 is SNHLY and CDR2 is FYNNEI. Trimming removed 3 bases from V and 1 base from J, with 9 bases in between. CDR3 protein: CASSDRATNTEAFF. CDR3 DNA: TGTGCCAGCAGTGACAGGGCGACGAACACTGAAGCTTTCTTT.

This clone has only one observation. V and J are TRBV10-2 and TRBJ2-1; D is possibly TRBD1 (6 bases). CDR1 is WSHSY and CDR2 is SAAADI in the germline V gene. V dropped 3 bases and J dropped 6 bases, with 9 bases sitting between them. The CDR3 loop spans 13 amino acids. The CDR3 nucleotides are TGCGCCAGCAGTGAACAACAGGGCAATGAGCAGTTCTTC. Translating it yields CASSEQQGNEQFF.

The count of this clone is one. This chain connects TRBV18 to TRBJ2-5; 10 bases are shared with TRBD2. In germline, CDR1 is KGHSH, CDR2 LQKENI. The V segment lost 6 bases and the J segment 6 bases; nucleotides outside the gene matches: 13. The CDR3 is made up of 16 amino acids. CDR3 sequence: CASSPLAAGGSKTQYF. In nucleotides, the CDR3 is TGTGCCAGCTCGCCCCTCGCAGCGGGAGGGAGTAAGACCCAGTACTTC.

This chain connects TRBV4-1 to TRBJ2-7; 9 bases map to TRBD2. The V gene's germline CDR1 is MGHRA and CDR2 YSYEKL. The CDR3 contains 16 residues. After removal of 0 bases from V and 8 bases from J, the junction contained 11 bases not matched to a gene. CDR3 sequence (DNA): TGCGCCAGCAGCCAAGAGCTGGGTAGCGGGGGATACAAGCAGTACTTC. Its translation is CASSQELGSGGYKQYF.

The chain couples TRBV11-2 to TRBJ2-7; D is uncertain. The V gene's germline CDR1 is SGHAT and CDR2 FQNNGV. The CDR3 runs to 14 residues. Trimming cost V 1 base and J 1 base, with 8 bases left between them. CDR3 region: CASSLGAGSYEQYF. The DNA for the CDR3 is TGTGCCAGCAGCTTAGGGGCAGGTTCCTACGAGCAGTACTTC. Full variable domain (missing parts from reference TRBV11-2 and TRBJ2-7): EAGVAQSPRYKIIEKRQSVAFWCNPISGHATLYWYQQILGQGPKLLIQFQNNGVVDDSQLPKDRFSAERLKGVDSTLKIQPAKLEDSAVYLCASSLGAGSYEQYFGPGTRLTVT.

This sequence joins TRBV5-1 and TRBJ1-5, with 10 bases that match TRBD1. Unmatched junction bases numbered 3, after V lost 4 bases and J lost 2 bases. The germline CDR1 and CDR2 sequences are SGHRS and YFSETQ. The CDR3 runs to 15 residues. CDR3 region: CASSPGTGGNQPQHF. The CDR3 DNA reads TGCGCCAGCAGCCCCGGGACAGGGGGCAATCAGCCCCAGCATTTT.

Only one count was recorded for this clone. The chain has TRBV15 and TRBJ2-3, with 16 bases matching TRBD2. V gave up 5 bases and J gave up 6 bases; unmatched junction bases: 5. This CDR3 contains 16 residues. CDR1 and CDR2 from the germline V gene are LNHNV and YYDKDF (reference sequence). CDR3 sequence (DNA): TGTGCCACCAGCGGGGGACTAGCGGGGGGGCTGGATACGCAGTATTTT. Encoded protein: CATSGGLAGGLDTQYF.

This clone has more than one count but fewer than ten. The gene calls are TRBV6-5 and TRBJ1-3, with D unresolved. Germline CDR1 reads MNHEY; CDR2 reads SVGAGI. V dropped 4 bases and J dropped 4 bases, with 5 bases sitting between them. This CDR3 has 12 amino acids. The CDR3 coding sequence is TGTGCCAGCAGTTCTCCCGGAAACACCATATATTTT. Translation gives CASSSPGNTIYF.

V usage is TRBV6-5 and J usage is TRBJ2-2, with D perhaps matching TRBD1 (6 bases). Germline lookup yields CDR1 MNHEY and CDR2 SVGAGI. The CDR3 is made up of 15 amino acids. V was pared by 5 bases and J by 0 bases, with 10 bases between. CDR3 sequence: CASSRRTANTGELFF. CDR3 nucleotides: TGTGCCAGCAGTAGACGGACAGCGAACACCGGGGAGCTGTTTTTT.

The genes are TRBV5-4 and TRBJ1-1; D not resolved. The CDR3 is made up of 14 amino acids. CDR1 and CDR2 (germline): SGHNT, YYREEE (reference sequence). The V end was cut by 0 bases, the J end by 5 bases, with 11 bases between. The CDR3 nucleotides are TGTGCCAGCAGCTTGGGGTTCCGAGGGACTGAAGCTTTCTTT. Its protein product is CASSLGFRGTEAFF.

J is TRBJ1-3 and V is TRBV7-2; TRBD1 aligns across 10 bases. The CDR3 is 15 residues long. Per the germline V gene, CDR1 is SGHTA and CDR2 is FQGNSA. Trimming at V came to 6 bases and at J to 4 bases, leaving 6 bases not matched to a gene. The CDR3 DNA reads TGTGCCAGCAGTCTAGACAGGGGGCCAGGAAACACCATATATTTT. Its protein product is CASSLDRGPGNTIYF.

J is TRBJ2-6 and V is TRBV7-2; D gene ambiguous. The germline V and J ends were trimmed by 6 bases and 0 bases, with 6 bases remaining between them. CDR3 length: 14 residues. The germline V gene has CDR1 SGHTA and CDR2 FQGNSA. CDR3 bases: TGTGCCAGCAGACTAAACTCTGGGGCCAACGTCCTGACTTTC. It yields the protein CASRLNSGANVLTF.

V and J are TRBV6-6 and TRBJ1-2; D possibly corresponds to TRBD1 (5 bases). The CDR3 contains 15 residues. V was pared by 0 bases and J by 4 bases, with 12 bases between. CDR1 is MNHNY, CDR2 SVGAGI, per germline (reference sequence). The CDR3 loop reads CASSYSSGAGYGYTF. The CDR3 coding sequence is TGTGCCAGCAGTTACTCGAGCGGGGCTGGCTATGGCTACACCTTC.

As for this clone: This specimen includes other DNA sequences encoding the same CDR3. The chain is built from TRBV5-1 and TRBJ2-7; a possible D gene is TRBD1 (5 bases). The CDR3 is 12 amino acids. Germline values: CDR1 SGHRS, CDR2 YFSETQ. V was pared by 4 bases and J by 3 bases, with 8 bases between. The CDR3 reads CASSPDSYEQYF. The CDR3, as DNA: TGCGCCAGCAGCCCTGACAGCTACGAGCAGTACTTC.

This clone was picked up many times. The chain carries TRBV29-1 and TRBJ2-1; D gene unclear. CDR3 length equals 10 residues. Germline CDR1 and CDR2: SQVTM and ANQGSEA. Deletions cut 4 bases from V and 6 bases from J, with 4 bases between. The CDR3 loop is CSVGGNEQFF. CDR3 bases: TGCAGCGTTGGAGGCAATGAGCAGTTCTTC.

CDR3 sequence reads: CASSGQGIASEAFF. CDR3 sequence (DNA): TGCGCCAGCAGTGGACAAGGAATAGCGTCTGAAGCTTTCTTT. The chain combines TRBV10-2 with TRBJ1-1; D unclear. V dropped 4 bases and J dropped 6 bases, with 15 bases sitting between them. Germline V gene sequence: CDR1 WSHSY, CDR2 SAAADI. This CDR3 contains 14 residues.

The chain combines TRBV5-6 with TRBJ2-3, with D possibly being TRBD2 (6 bases). V was cut by 4 bases and J by 5 bases, with 14 bases left in between. Germline lookup yields CDR1 SGHDT and CDR2 YYEEEE. The CDR3 contains 14 residues. The CDR3 here is CASSLERRGDTQYF. CDR3 coding DNA: TGTGCCAGCAGCCTGGAGAGGAGGGGAGATACGCAGTATTTT.

The gene calls are TRBV21-1 and TRBJ2-1; no check of the table's D call, TRBD2, against the DNA was made. TRBV21-1 is annotated as a pseudogene. The CDR3 spans 16 residues. The CDR3 reads CASSNVGGTSVHEQFF. The CDR3 nucleotides read TGTGCCAGCAGCAACGTCGGTGGGACTAGCGTTCATGAGCAGTTCTTC.

This chain links TRBV5-8 with TRBJ2-3; perhaps TRBD2 as D (5 bases). The CDR3 has 15 residues. Germline V gene lookup returns CDR1 SGHTS and CDR2 YDEGEE. The V and J ends lost 0 bases and 9 bases respectively, with 17 bases between them. Written as DNA, the CDR3 is TGTGCCAGCAGCTTGGCCCCCGGAGGTAGGGAGACGCAGTATTTT. This translates into CASSLAPGGRETQYF.

The V and J genes are TRBV6-5 and TRBJ1-2; D remains unclear. Germline values: CDR1 MNHEY, CDR2 SVGAGI. Trimming took 6 bases from V and 8 from J, leaving 13 bases between them. This CDR3 is 12 amino acids long. CDR3 loop: CASSPRESGYTF. In nucleotides, the CDR3 is TGTGCCAGCAGCCCTAGGGAGAGCGGCTACACCTTC.

This clone appeared a single time. J is TRBJ1-1 and V is TRBV5-5; D uncertain. V lost 3 bases and J 3 bases, leaving 18 bases between the germline ends. This CDR3 has 16 residues. Germline-derived CDR1 and CDR2 are SGHKS and YYEKEE (reference sequence). For the CDR3, the DNA is TGTGCCAGCAGCTCCAGAGGGCATGGTGGGGACACTGAAGCTTTCTTT. Its translation is CASSSRGHGGDTEAFF.

This chain uses TRBV19 with TRBJ1-6, with D possibly being TRBD1 (5 bases). Germline-derived CDR1 and CDR2 are LNHDA and SQIVND (reference sequence). V shed 10 bases and J shed 9 bases, with 16 bases lying between them. The CDR3 has 13 amino acids. The CDR3: CATRPGEGSPLHF. CDR3 DNA sequence: TGTGCCACGAGACCGGGGGAGGGTTCACCCCTCCACTTT.

The chain carries TRBV5-6 and TRBJ2-1, with TRBD1 as a possible D gene (5 bases). Deletions cut 2 bases from V and 7 bases from J, with 19 bases between. CDR1 SGHDT and CDR2 YYEEEE come from the germline V gene. The CDR3 sequence is 16 residues long. CDR3 sequence reads: CASSFIQGTEKNEQFF. CDR3 bases: TGTGCCAGCAGCTTTATCCAGGGAACGGAAAAAAATGAGCAGTTCTTC.